This passage covers 30 T cell receptor beta chains from one sample sequenced in a study of neoadjuvant anti-PD-1 for oral cavity cancer (dated by TCRdb to the early 2020s). Reading the label with the study, this specimen's time point is: before neoadjuvant nivolumab. Libraries were prepared through the immunoSEQ multiplex PCR assay. Not all clones reach the TCRdb copy of this immuneACCESS table, which keeps in-frame sequences only. Checked studies attribute under half of the gap to unresolved V genes and leave the rest unexplained. The sample table lists 84,000 or so clones, approximately 84% of them with a count of one. The ten largest clones take up around 3% of the sample. The sequences come from PBMCs, collected before nivolumab (anti-PD-1) treatment. The receptors derive from a person between 40 and 79 years old with oral cavity squamous cell carcinoma.

The chain carries TRBV2 and TRBJ2-5, with D perhaps TRBD2 (5 bases). Trimming took 3 bases from V and 7 from J, leaving 15 bases between them. Germline assignment: CDR1 SNHLY and CDR2 FYNNEI. The CDR3 is 14 residues long. CDR3 DNA: TGTGCCAGCAGTGACTCTAGCTCTTCGGGGACCCAGTACTTC. The encoded protein is CASSDSSSSGTQYF.

This clone has a single count. The genes are TRBV7-2 and TRBJ1-2; TRBD1 is a possible D gene (6 bases). CDR1 SGHTA and CDR2 FQGNSA come from the germline V gene. The CDR3 spans 15 residues. V was shortened by 4 bases and J by 4 bases, with 16 bases between the two germline ends. The CDR3 DNA reads as TGTGCCAGCAGCTCGGACACCGGGACACTCTATGGCTACACCTTC. Protein product: CASSSDTGTLYGYTF.

The chain carries TRBV6-1 and TRBJ1-5; D is uncertain. The CDR3 sequence is 15 residues long. Trimming pared 5 bases from V and 1 base from J, leaving 12 bases between. Germline V gives CDR1 MNHNS, CDR2 SASEGT. This chain's CDR3 is CASSTTRTSNQPQHF. The CDR3 DNA reads TGTGCCAGCAGTACCACCCGGACGAGCAATCAGCCCCAGCATTTT.

The gene calls are TRBV27 and TRBJ2-1; 8 bases agree with TRBD1. The CDR3 has 14 amino acids. CDR1 and CDR2 from the germline V gene are MNHEY and SMNVEV (reference sequence). Trimming removed 10 bases from V and 5 bases from J; junction bases left unmatched: 10. In DNA, the CDR3 is TGTGCCACCCTTCGGGCAGGGGGCCACAATGAGCAGTTCTTC. Encoded protein: CATLRAGGHNEQFF.

The chain carries TRBV4-2 and TRBJ2-3, with D perhaps matching TRBD2 (5 bases). With 0 bases removed from V and 3 bases from J, the gap between germline ends came to 13 bases. In germline, CDR1 is LGHNA, CDR2 YNFKEQ. The CDR3 contains 16 residues. In nucleotides, the CDR3 is TGTGCCAGCAGCCAAGAACTGGCTAGCAGTACAGATACGCAGTATTTT. Translating it yields CASSQELASSTDTQYF.

The chain combines TRBV29-1 with TRBJ1-1; D is unclear. V lost 3 bases and J 1 base, leaving 9 bases between the germline ends. This CDR3 has 13 residues. The V gene's germline CDR1 is SQVTM and CDR2 ANQGSEA. CDR3 coding DNA: TGCAGCGTTGACTCGGCGAAGAACACTGAAGCTTTCTTT. Translating it yields CSVDSAKNTEAFF.

The chain carries TRBV5-1 and TRBJ2-1; 7 bases are shared with TRBD1. V trimming: 5 bases; J trimming: 6 bases; junction bases outside the gene matches: 8. CDR1 is SGHRS, CDR2 YFSETQ, per germline. The CDR3 consists of 14 residues. This chain's CDR3 is CASREGGNSNEQFF. The CDR3 DNA follows: TGCGCCAGCAGAGAAGGGGGCAATTCCAATGAGCAGTTCTTC.

The chain employs TRBV7-8 and TRBJ1-1; 8 bases are a match to TRBD1. The germline CDR1 and CDR2 sequences are SGHVS and FQNEAQ. The CDR3 runs to 17 residues. V gave up 5 bases and J gave up 3 bases; unmatched junction bases: 14. Written as DNA, the CDR3 is TGTGCCAGCAGCACCACGGACAGGGTTCGTCGGGACACTGAAGCTTTCTTT. It yields the protein CASSTTDRVRRDTEAFF.

The V and J genes are TRBV30 and TRBJ2-3; 8 bases align to TRBD1. Germline CDR1 GTSNPN, CDR2 SVGIG (reference sequence). CDR3 size: 12 residues. With V trimmed by 7 bases and J by 5 bases, 5 bases remained unmatched. The CDR3 coding sequence is TGTGCCTTCAGGGGGCAGGGAGATACGCAGTATTTT. Residues: CAFRGQGDTQYF. Using reference TRBV30 and TRBJ2-3 for the parts outside the CDR3, the full variable domain is SQTIHQWPATLVQPVGSPLSLECTVEGTSNPNLYWYRQAAGRGLQLLFYSVGIGQISSEVPQNLSASRPQDRQFILSSKKLLLSDSGFYLCAFRGQGDTQYFGPGTRLTVL.

The genes are TRBV19 and TRBJ2-2, with 8 positions matching TRBD2. The CDR3 sequence is 16 residues long. V was pared by 3 bases and J by 8 bases, with 11 bases of the junction left unmatched. Germline-derived CDR1 and CDR2 are LNHDA and SQIVND (reference sequence). CDR3 loop: CASSMALAVVAGELFF. CDR3 coding DNA: TGTGCCAGTAGTATGGCACTAGCGGTCGTTGCGGGGGAGCTGTTTTTT.

The chain has TRBV5-4 and TRBJ1-2; possibly TRBD1 for D (6 bases). Trimming cost V 7 bases and J 4 bases, with 14 bases left between them. CDR3 size: 13 residues. Germline lookup yields CDR1 SGHNT and CDR2 YYREEE (reference sequence). CDR3 protein: CASGEDSIYGYTF. CDR3 nucleotide sequence: TGTGCCAGCGGCGAGGACAGCATCTATGGCTACACCTTC.

About this clone itself: Mismatch with germline at one junction end may stem from a read error. The chain combines TRBV5-1 with TRBJ2-5, with 9 bases identical to TRBD2. Germline V gives CDR1 SGHRS, CDR2 YFSETQ. CDR3 length equals 15 residues. CDR3 region: CAGSLFSGSAETQYF. Here the CDR3 DNA reads TGCGCCGGCAGCTTGTTTAGCGGGAGTGCAGAGACCCAGTACTTC.

This clone has a handful of counts. The chain employs TRBV11-2 and TRBJ1-2; 9 nucleotides line up with TRBD1. CDR3 size: 15 residues. Per the germline V gene, CDR1 is SGHAT and CDR2 is FQNNGV. The V and J ends lost 5 bases and 5 bases, in that order; junction bases with no gene match: 9. CDR3 nucleotides: TGTGCCAGCAGCCCCGGGACAGGGCCTGGGTATGGCTACACCTTC. Its protein product is CASSPGTGPGYGYTF.

The rearrangement uses TRBV11-2 and TRBJ2-1; 12 bases are shared with TRBD2. The CDR3 runs 16 residues. Germline CDR1 is SGHAT and CDR2 is FQNNGV. V lost 7 bases to trimming and J lost 4 bases; unmatched junction nucleotides: 8. CDR3 DNA: TGTGCCAGCACCCCCCGACTAGCGGGAGTATACAATGAGCAGTTCTTC. This sequence encodes CASTPRLAGVYNEQFF.

The chain couples TRBV29-1 to TRBJ2-1; the match to TRBD1 covers 7 bases. Germline trimming cut 7 bases from V and 4 bases from J; bases unmatched to any gene: 4. This CDR3 has 12 amino acids. Germline loops: CDR1 SQVTM, CDR2 ANQGSEA. Written as DNA, the CDR3 is TGCAGCGGAGGACAGGCGTACAATGAGCAGTTCTTC. This translates into CSGGQAYNEQFF.

The V call is TRBV7-6, the J call TRBJ2-2; the D is unclear. This CDR3 comprises 12 residues. The germline CDR1 and CDR2 sequences are SGHVS and FNYEAQ. Trimming left V 1 base short and J 6 bases short, with 3 bases between. As DNA, the CDR3 is TGTGCCAGCAGCTTAGGCGCCGGGGAGCTGTTTTTT. Its protein is CASSLGAGELFF.

The chain recombines TRBV27 with TRBJ2-7; 8 bases align to TRBD2. Germline V gene data show CDR1 as MNHEY and CDR2 as SMNVEV (reference sequence). This CDR3 contains 15 residues. The ends lost 5 bases at V and 5 bases at J; junction bases unmatched: 11. Written as DNA, the CDR3 is TGTGCCAGCAGTGACCTAGCGGGTCTCCGGAACGAGCAGTACTTC. Protein sequence: CASSDLAGLRNEQYF.

This clone appeared once. This chain connects TRBV19 to TRBJ2-2, with 8 bases aligning to TRBD2. Trimming cost V 9 bases and J 4 bases; bases outside gene matches: 19. Germline assignment: CDR1 LNHDA and CDR2 SQIVND (reference sequence). The length of the CDR3 is 18 residues. The CDR3 sequence is CASVSSPPGGVGTGELFF. The CDR3 DNA follows: TGTGCCAGCGTAAGTAGTCCCCCGGGGGGGGTTGGCACCGGGGAGCTGTTTTTT.

The chain combines TRBV6-1 with TRBJ2-7; 9 nucleotides agree with TRBD1. The CDR3 covers 13 residues. Per the germline V gene, CDR1 is MNHNS and CDR2 is SASEGT. The trim removed 5 bases at V and 5 bases at J, leaving 4 bases unmatched. CDR3 bases: TGTGCCAGCAGTAGGGACAGGGCCAACGAGCAGTACTTC. Its protein is CASSRDRANEQYF.

This clone was counted at least ten times. The CDR3 does not close with the conserved phenylalanine or tryptophan, likely indicating a read error. No DNA is shown, since the ends of the CDR3 on it are uncertain; the CDR3 is the one TCRdb lists. The CDR3 sequence is CASSLALRQPL. The chain links TRBV5-1 to TRBJ1-3; the D call of TRBD1 is as the table states it, not checked on the DNA. Ends included, the CDR3 has 11 residues. The germline V gene encodes CDR1 SGHRS and CDR2 YFSETQ.

The rearrangement links TRBV9 to TRBJ1-3, with 8 bases fitting TRBD1. J was trimmed by 0 bases and V by 4 bases; bases with no gene match: 3. Per germline, CDR1 SGDLS and CDR2 YYNGEE. CDR3 size: 15 residues. The CDR3 DNA sequence: TGTGCCAGCAGCACCAGGGGGCTCTCTGGAAACACCATATATTTT. It codes for CASSTRGLSGNTIYF.

The rearrangement uses TRBV9 and TRBJ1-1; a possible D gene is TRBD1 (5 bases). Germline V gives CDR1 SGDLS, CDR2 YYNGEE. The CDR3 consists of 15 residues. V was clipped by 2 bases and J by 0 bases, with 11 bases between them. The CDR3 DNA sequence: TGTGCCAGCAGCGTTCAGGGACGGCTGAACACTGAAGCTTTCTTT. This encodes CASSVQGRLNTEAFF.

The chain combines TRBV19 with TRBJ2-1; TRBD2 is a possible D gene (5 bases). The CDR3 length is 12 residues. Germline V gene data show CDR1 as LNHDA and CDR2 as SQIVND (reference sequence). Trimming took 4 bases from V and 8 from J, leaving 9 bases between them. CDR3 bases: TGTGCCAGTAGTAGAGGACTGGATGAGCAGTTCTTC. Residues: CASSRGLDEQFF.

This chain uses TRBV10-3 with TRBJ1-2; the match to TRBD1 covers 12 bases. The CDR3 is 16 residues long. Germline trimming cut 2 bases from V and 6 bases from J; bases unmatched to any gene: 7. CDR1 ENHRY and CDR2 SYGVKD come from the germline V gene. This CDR3 is CAISEPGTGGSDGYTF. In nucleotides, the CDR3 is TGTGCCATCAGTGAGCCCGGGACAGGGGGCTCTGATGGCTACACCTTC.

This clone occurred once. V is TRBV28 and J is TRBJ2-1, with no clear D. CDR1 and CDR2 (germline): MDHEN, SYDVKM. The ends were cut back, 4 bases at V and 5 bases at J, with 3 bases in the middle. This CDR3 region has 11 residues. This chain's CDR3 is CASSSDNEQFF. Written as DNA, the CDR3 is TGTGCCAGCAGTTCAGACAATGAGCAGTTCTTC.

The V call is TRBV11-2, the J call TRBJ1-5; weak D call: TRBD1 (5 bases). The V end lost 6 bases, the J end lost 5 bases, and 17 bases lay between the germline ends. The CDR3 totals 15 residues. Germline V CDR1 and CDR2: SGHAT, FQNNGV. Here the CDR3 reads CASSLTAQRDQPQHF. The CDR3 DNA reads as TGTGCCAGCAGTTTGACAGCCCAAAGAGATCAGCCCCAGCATTTT.

This clone was counted only a few times. The chain combines TRBV9 with TRBJ2-5, with 12 bases matching TRBD2. Germline assignment: CDR1 SGDLS and CDR2 YYNGEE. The CDR3 has 16 amino acids. The V segment lost 4 bases and the J segment 4 bases; nucleotides outside the gene matches: 8. In DNA form, the CDR3 reads TGTGCCAGCAGCACCCTAGCGGGAGGGCCTCGAGAGACCCAGTACTTC. Translating it yields CASSTLAGGPRETQYF.

CDR3 coding DNA: TGTGCCAGCAGTTCCCACGGGACTTCCTACGAGCAGTACTTC. Its protein product is CASSSHGTSYEQYF. This chain links TRBV28 with TRBJ2-7; maybe TRBD2 (6 bases). V lost 4 bases and J 1 base, leaving 11 bases between the germline ends. Germline values: CDR1 MDHEN, CDR2 SYDVKM. CDR3 size: 14 residues.

The genes are TRBV19 and TRBJ2-3; D may correspond to TRBD1 or TRBD2 (5 bases each). Looked up from germline, CDR1 is LNHDA and CDR2 is SQIVND (reference sequence). V was shortened by 5 bases and J by 5 bases, with 14 bases between the two germline ends. CDR3 size: 14 residues. The CDR3 DNA is TGTGCCAGTAGTTTGGGGGTAGCGAGAGATACGCAGTATTTT. Translated: CASSLGVARDTQYF.

The CDR3 reads CASSSVGLAGARDTQYF. The CDR3 bases are TGTGCCAGCAGCTCCGTTGGACTAGCGGGGGCACGCGATACGCAGTATTTT. This sequence joins TRBV11-1 and TRBJ2-3; 13 bases map to TRBD2. Germline V lookup: CDR1 SGHAT, CDR2 FQDESV (reference sequence). Trimming took 4 bases from V and 6 from J; bases not matched to a gene: 10. The CDR3 spans 17 residues.